Described below is a single T cell receptor beta chain sequence and its context. The antigen remains unidentified. This entry comes from a study of response to subunit inactivated influenza vaccine. General observations from the study: The authors offered the suggestion that each seasonal influenza vaccination recruits few new T cells.

TCRdb re-called the RT-PCR reads with MiXCR, one entry per CDR3 protein. Of about 780,000 distinct CDR3 sequences in the sample, approximately 18% are singletons; the top ten hold 9.5% to 13%. This TCR derives from a man aged 45-65 years who received an inactivated influenza vaccine. This specimen consisted of PBMCs from blood, obtained 5 days after vaccination.

The CDR3 reads CASMFEGLGYYNEQFF. CDR3 coding DNA: TGTGCCAGCATGTTCGAAGGGTTGGGGTATTACAATGAGCAGTTCTTC. The V call is TRBV28, the J call TRBJ2-1; D ambiguous. With 7 bases removed from V and 4 bases from J, the gap between germline ends came to 20 bases. The CDR3 has 16 residues. CDR1 is MDHEN and CDR2 is SYDVKM in the germline V gene.